The 21 T cell receptor beta chains below were found in one sample sequenced in a study of Graves' ophthalmopathy and Graves' hyperthyroidism. TCR beta CDR3 amplification used RNA transcripts. In the first round, RT-PCR was carried out with HTBI primers, and a multiplex PCR formed the second round. TCRdb itself ran the multiplex PCR reads through MiXCR, one entry per CDR3 protein. Among around 1.1 million distinct CDR3 sequences, about two fifths were seen once, and the ten largest hold 11%. The sequencing input was peripheral blood or thyroid tissue (not recorded which). Receptor source: an adult man with Graves' hyperthyroidism.

Remarks on this clonotype: At one boundary the junction diverges from the germline segment, which might be a read error. The CDR3 DNA reads TGTGCCAGCAGCCTAACCCCCTTTCAGGAAAAAATCTACGGGCAGTACTTC. It is translated as CASSLTPFQEKIYGQYF. The V and J genes are TRBV7-9 and TRBJ2-7; D is unclear. Germline values: CDR1 SEHNR, CDR2 FQNEAQ (reference sequence). There are 17 residues in the CDR3.

This chain uses TRBV7-2 with TRBJ2-5; 8 bases are shared with TRBD1. V gave up 3 bases and J gave up 5 bases; unmatched junction bases: 8. CDR3 length: 15 amino acids. Germline CDR1 SGHTA, CDR2 FQGNSA. The DNA of the CDR3 is TGTGCCAGCAGCTTTTCGGACAGGGTGGATGAGACCCAGTACTTC. Residues: CASSFSDRVDETQYF. Full variable domain (outside the CDR3, taken from reference TRBV7-2 and TRBJ2-5): GAGVSQSPSNKVTEKGKDVELRCDPISGHTALYWYRQSLGQGLEFLIYFQGNSAPDKSGLPSDRFSAERTGGSVSTLTIQRTQQEDSAVYLCASSFSDRVDETQYFGPGTRLLVL.

This clonotype was detected ten times or more. The V and J genes are TRBV20-1 and TRBJ2-5; D gene unclear. Germline V gene data show CDR1 as DFQATT and CDR2 as SNEGSKA (reference sequence). The CDR3 totals 12 residues. The V end lost 8 bases, the J end lost 5 bases, and 15 bases lay between the germline ends. The CDR3 nucleotides read TGCAGTCCGACGGATACAAGGGAGACCCAGTACTTC. It is translated as CSPTDTRETQYF.

This clonotype occurred a few times. The rearrangement links TRBV29-1 to TRBJ2-7, with D perhaps TRBD1 (5 bases). The CDR3 is 14 amino acids. CDR1 SQVTM and CDR2 ANQGSEA come from the germline V gene. V was shortened by 3 bases and J by 7 bases, with 19 bases between the two germline ends. This CDR3 is CSVDVAGMYNEQYF. The CDR3 nucleotides are TGCAGCGTTGATGTTGCAGGGATGTACAATGAGCAGTACTTC.

This clonotype was seen a handful of times. The CDR3 DNA reads TGTGCCAGTAGTCCCGTCCCCGGGACAACGCTCCAGCCCCAGCATTTT. Translating gives CASSPVPGTTLQPQHF. The chain couples TRBV19 to TRBJ1-5; D possibly corresponds to TRBD1 (6 bases). The CDR3 covers 16 residues. CDR1 is LNHDA and CDR2 is SQIVND in the germline V gene (reference sequence). Trimming shortened V by 5 bases and J by 7 bases, and 21 bases separated the two germline ends.

This clonotype was counted ten times or more. The gene calls are TRBV7-9 and TRBJ2-7, with TRBD1 as a possible D gene (6 bases). V dropped 4 bases and J dropped 7 bases, with 11 bases sitting between them. The germline gives CDR1 SEHNR, CDR2 FQNEAQ (reference sequence). The CDR3 runs to 12 residues. The CDR3 DNA sequence: TGTGCCAGCAGCTCTACAGGGAGAGAGCAGTACTTC. This translates into CASSSTGREQYF.

This clonotype appeared many times. The gene calls are TRBV7-9 and TRBJ2-7; unclear D gene. Germline V gene sequence: CDR1 SEHNR, CDR2 FQNEAQ (reference sequence). The CDR3 consists of 16 residues. Trimming cost V 2 bases and J 0 bases, with 14 bases left between them. The chain's CDR3 is CASSLIPQGPSYEQYF. CDR3 nucleotides: TGTGCCAGCAGCTTAATCCCCCAAGGCCCCTCCTACGAGCAGTACTTC.

This clonotype was observed a handful of times. The gene calls are TRBV10-3 and TRBJ1-2; D not resolved. In germline, CDR1 is ENHRY, CDR2 SYGVKD. V was trimmed by 10 bases and J by 7 bases, leaving 7 bases between them. This CDR3 comprises 9 residues. Here the CDR3 DNA reads TGTGCCACTGAATTTGGCTACACCTTC. Protein product: CATEFGYTF.

This clonotype was observed a handful of times. The chain is built from TRBV20-1 and TRBJ2-7, with D possibly being TRBD1 (5 bases). In germline, CDR1 is DFQATT, CDR2 SNEGSKA (reference sequence). The V gene lost 8 bases and the J gene lost 1 base, with 15 bases spanning the gap. The CDR3 covers 13 residues. In nucleotides, the CDR3 is TGCAGTTCCAAACAGGTTCTTTCCTACGAGCAGTACTTC. Residues: CSSKQVLSYEQYF.

This clonotype was observed once. A much more abundant neighbour one base away suggests this may be a read error. V usage is TRBV7-8 and J usage is TRBJ1-1; D is unclear. CDR3 length: 13 amino acids. The germline V gene has CDR1 SGHVS and CDR2 FQNEAQ. V dropped 3 bases and J dropped 6 bases, with 11 bases sitting between them. The CDR3 nucleotides read TGTGCCAGCAGCTTGACCGGTATGCCTGAAGCTTTCTTT. Its translation is CASSLTGMPEAFF.

This clonotype was seen many times. The CDR3 nucleotides read TGCGCCAGCAGCTTGCGCAGGGCCTCGAACACTGAAGCTTTCTTT. This codes for CASSLRRASNTEAFF. V and J are TRBV5-1 and TRBJ1-1, with D maybe TRBD1 (5 bases). Germline V gene data show CDR1 as SGHRS and CDR2 as YFSETQ. This CDR3 contains 15 residues. Trimming took off 1 base at V and 1 base at J, with 11 bases between the two ends.

The chain is built from TRBV7-2 and TRBJ1-5, with D perhaps matching TRBD1 (5 bases). The ends were cut back, 5 bases at V and 5 bases at J, with 13 bases in the middle. Germline CDR1 is SGHTA and CDR2 is FQGNSA. The length of the CDR3 is 14 residues. CDR3 in amino acids: CASSNRDGYQPQHF. CDR3 sequence (DNA): TGTGCCAGCAGCAATCGGGACGGTTATCAGCCCCAGCATTTT.

This clonotype was seen at least ten times. This CDR3 is CASSPGQAFQETQYF. In DNA, the CDR3 is TGTGCCAGCAGCCCCGGACAGGCTTTCCAAGAGACCCAGTACTTC. The chain carries TRBV9 and TRBJ2-5; 7 bases are shared with TRBD1. Germline CDR1 reads SGDLS; CDR2 reads YYNGEE. The junction had 7 bases not matched to a gene; V was cut back by 4 bases and J by 1 base. The CDR3 totals 15 residues.

Regarding this clonotype: Given a much more abundant clone one base away, this may be a read error. CDR3 sequence reads: CSGKDWSSYEQYF. In DNA form, the CDR3 reads TGCAGTGGTAAGGACTGGAGCTCCTACGAGCAGTACTTC. This chain uses TRBV20-1 with TRBJ2-7, with a possible D match to TRBD2 (5 bases). The V gene lost 7 bases and the J gene lost 0 bases, with 13 bases spanning the gap. Germline lookup yields CDR1 DFQATT and CDR2 SNEGSKA (reference sequence). This CDR3 spans 13 amino acids.

This clonotype was observed a handful of times. The chain employs TRBV6-6 and TRBJ1-1, with D hard to call. The V gene's germline CDR1 is MNHNY and CDR2 SVGAGI (reference sequence). The CDR3 spans 16 residues. V gave up 2 bases and J gave up 0 bases, with 13 bases separating them. The CDR3 DNA sequence: TGTGCCAGCAGTTACCACTTCGAGACTATGAACACTGAAGCTTTCTTT. As protein: CASSYHFETMNTEAFF.

J is TRBJ1-4 and V is TRBV11-2, with unresolved D. Germline loops: CDR1 SGHAT, CDR2 FQNNGV. V was clipped by 3 bases and J by 5 bases, with 7 bases between them. The CDR3 length is 13 residues. For the CDR3, the DNA is TGTGCCAGCAGCTTGCCAGGAAATGAAAAACTGTTTTTT. Translation: CASSLPGNEKLFF. The whole variable domain, filled in from reference TRBV11-2 and TRBJ1-4, reads EAGVAQSPRYKIIEKRQSVAFWCNPISGHATLYWYQQILGQGPKLLIQFQNNGVVDDSQLPKDRFSAERLKGVDSTLKIQPAKLEDSAVYLCASSLPGNEKLFFGSGTQLSVL.

This clonotype was counted many times. The chain uses TRBV10-1 and TRBJ1-5, with a tentative D call TRBD1 (6 bases). CDR1 and CDR2 from the germline V gene are WNHNN and SYGVQD (reference sequence). This CDR3 is built from 17 residues. Trimming shortened V by 0 bases and J by 0 bases, and 12 bases separated the two germline ends. The CDR3 loop reads CASSESLDSISNQPQHF. The CDR3 DNA sequence: TGCGCCAGCAGTGAGTCATTGGACAGCATTAGCAATCAGCCCCAGCATTTT.

This clonotype was seen a handful of times. This chain connects TRBV5-8 to TRBJ1-1; D uncertain. The CDR3 consists of 12 residues. The V gene's germline CDR1 is SGHTS and CDR2 YDEGEE. V lost 4 bases to trimming and J lost 7 bases, with 11 bases between them. CDR3 DNA: TGTGCCAGCAGCGCGAGAGACGTTGAAGCTTTCTTT. Translating it yields CASSARDVEAFF.

The chain recombines TRBV25-1 with TRBJ2-7, with D possibly being TRBD2 (7 bases). Looked up from germline, CDR1 is MGHDK and CDR2 is SYGVNS. V was cut by 7 bases and J by 4 bases, with 23 bases left in between. The CDR3 has 16 residues. The CDR3 sequence is CASTQGRGAAHYEQYF. The DNA for the CDR3 is TGTGCCAGCACCCAAGGACGGGGGGCGGCCCATTACGAGCAGTACTTC.

This clonotype was seen more than once but under ten times. J is TRBJ1-6 and V is TRBV7-9; 10 nucleotides match TRBD1. Germline loops: CDR1 SEHNR, CDR2 FQNEAQ (reference sequence). V lost 2 bases, J lost 11 bases, and 3 bases stayed unmatched. This CDR3 has 14 residues. This CDR3 is CASSLSGQGTPLHF. The CDR3 DNA reads TGTGCCAGCAGCTTATCGGGACAGGGGACACCCCTCCACTTT.

There are many counts of this clonotype. The chain is built from TRBV7-2 and TRBJ1-4, with a tentative D call TRBD1 (6 bases). The V gene's germline CDR1 is SGHTA and CDR2 FQGNSA. The CDR3 consists of 12 residues. The germline V and J ends were trimmed by 6 bases and 12 bases, with 14 bases remaining between them. This CDR3 reads CASSSIDRQLFF. The CDR3 DNA follows: TGTGCCAGCAGTTCAATCGACAGGCAACTGTTTTTT.